This T cell receptor beta chain was profiled in a study of CD4 T cells in relation to SARS-CoV-2 and coronaviruses. Per germline, CDR1 SEHNR and CDR2 FQNEAQ (reference sequence). The CDR3 has 17 amino acids. Germline trimming cut 3 bases from V and 1 base from J; bases unmatched to any gene: 6. This clone was found once. What it binds is unknown. Study-level results: This crossreactivity analysis covered spike protein alone, no other viral proteins.

Assay used: immunoSEQ multiplex PCR; TCRdb lists only in-frame clones, some missing. The table records under 70,000 clones, more than 80% of them present only once. CD4+ T cells from unexposed donors were obtained before the COVID-19 pandemic (2011-2018). The sample taken for sequencing was memory CD4+ T cells from PBMCs. The J gene is TRBJ2-3, the V gene TRBV7-9; 11 positions match TRBD1. This clonotype originated in a human donor in good health. Here the CDR3 reads CASSFRTGGYRTDTQYF. For the CDR3, the DNA is TGTGCCAGCAGCTTCAGGACAGGGGGCTATCGCACAGATACGCAGTATTTT.